Following are 10 T cell receptor beta chains from one sample sequenced in a study of T cell repertoires in cytomegalovirus infection. TCRdb reprocessed the reads via MiXCR and lists one record per CDR3 protein. The sample has 150,000 to 200,000 distinct CDR3 sequences, approximately 30% seen once. Sequencing was done on a sample of PBMCs. The source is a human donor in good health (CMV status not recorded). Some clones in this sample may be carry-over from other donors' samples.

The CDR3 DNA sequence: TGTGCCACCAGCAGAGCCACCAGGGGCGAAGACCTCTATGGCTACACCTTC. Its protein product is CATSRATRGEDLYGYTF. The chain couples TRBV15 to TRBJ1-2, with D possibly TRBD1 on 6 matching bases. The germline gives CDR1 LNHNV, CDR2 YYDKDF (reference sequence). V was pared by 1 base and J by 4 bases, with 19 bases between. CDR3 size: 17 residues. Full variable domain (remainder filled in from reference TRBV15 and TRBJ1-2): DAMVIQNPRYQVTQFGKPVTLSCSQTLNHNVMYWYQQKSSQAPKLLFHYYDKDFNNEADTPDNFQSRRPNTSFCFLDIRSPGLGDTAMYLCATSRATRGEDLYGYTFGSGTRLTVV.

As for this clonotype: Germline and junction disagree at one end, which may indicate a read error. The chain uses TRBV6-6 and TRBJ1-1, with D possibly TRBD1 on 5 matching bases. Germline V gene sequence: CDR1 MNHNY, CDR2 SVGAGI (reference sequence). CDR3 length: 16 residues. CDR3 nucleotide sequence: TGTGCCAGCAGTTACACCCCTGGGGGAGCGGACACTGAAACTTTCTTT. It specifies CASSYTPGGADTETFF.

In this sample, this clonotype turned up a few times. The rearrangement joins TRBV28 to TRBJ1-1, with D maybe TRBD1 (5 bases). The germline V and J ends were trimmed by 2 bases and 2 bases, with 18 bases remaining between them. CDR3 length: 17 residues. CDR1 is MDHEN and CDR2 is SYDVKM in the germline V gene. The CDR3 loop reads CASSLPGGGPDNTEAFF. For the CDR3, the DNA is TGTGCCAGCAGTTTACCCGGGGGGGGTCCCGATAACACTGAAGCTTTCTTT.

This chain uses TRBV2 with TRBJ2-4, with D unresolved. The CDR3 length is 15 residues. CDR1 and CDR2 (germline): SNHLY, FYNNEI. Trimming took 7 bases from V and 1 from J, leaving 14 bases between them. CDR3 DNA sequence: TGTGCCAGCAATGTAGGGATTTGCGCCAAAAACATTCAGTACTTC. The encoded protein is CASNVGICAKNIQYF. The variable domain in full, with the rest retrieved from reference TRBV2 and TRBJ2-4, is EPEVTQTPSHQVTQMGQEVILRCVPISNHLYFYWYRQILGQKVEFLVSFYNNEISEKSEIFDDQFSVERPDGSNFTLKIRSTKLEDSAMYFCASNVGICAKNIQYFGAGTRLSVL.

The CDR3 region is CSAQGQSHEKLFF. As DNA, the CDR3 is TGCAGTGCCCAAGGGCAGTCCCATGAAAAACTGTTTTTT. The genes are TRBV20-1 and TRBJ1-4; D remains ambiguous. V was trimmed by 6 bases and J by 6 bases, leaving 14 bases between them. Germline lookup yields CDR1 DFQATT and CDR2 SNEGSKA (reference sequence). CDR3 size: 13 residues.

V and J are TRBV27 and TRBJ1-2; D unclear. V was pared by 2 bases and J by 6 bases, with 10 bases between. The CDR3 covers 13 residues. Per germline, CDR1 MNHEY and CDR2 SMNVEV (reference sequence). The DNA for the CDR3 is TGTGCCAGCAGTTTAGTGCCCCTTCATGGCTACACCTTC. Translated: CASSLVPLHGYTF.

J is TRBJ2-7 and V is TRBV19; possible D gene TRBD2, 5 bases. The germline V gene has CDR1 LNHDA and CDR2 SQIVND (reference sequence). The CDR3 contains 14 residues. Trimming cost V 1 base and J 5 bases, with 12 bases left between them. This chain's CDR3 is CASSIAAARDEQYF. The CDR3 DNA follows: TGTGCCAGTAGTATAGCGGCCGCGAGGGACGAGCAGTACTTC.

This clonotype was seen at least ten times. The chain combines TRBV7-2 with TRBJ2-5; D perhaps matches TRBD2 (5 bases). V was pared by 2 bases and J by 1 base, with 14 bases between. Germline-derived CDR1 and CDR2 are SGHTA and FQGNSA. This CDR3 has 16 residues. CDR3 residues: CASSLLGGPFQETQYF. CDR3 DNA: TGTGCCAGCAGCTTATTGGGCGGGCCTTTCCAAGAGACCCAGTACTTC.

This clonotype was picked up a small number of times. The CDR3 coding sequence is TGCAGTGCTAGAGTAGCGGGGGGTAGCACAGATACGCAGTATTTT. As protein: CSARVAGGSTDTQYF. The chain carries TRBV20-1 and TRBJ2-3; 10 bases are shared with TRBD2. Per the germline V gene, CDR1 is DFQATT and CDR2 is SNEGSKA (reference sequence). V shed 1 base and J 0 bases; nucleotides not matched to a gene: 1. The CDR3 runs 15 residues.

The J gene is TRBJ1-2, the V gene TRBV7-9; no reliable D call. Trimming pared 4 bases from V and 2 bases from J, leaving 5 bases between. CDR3 length: 12 amino acids. Per germline, CDR1 SEHNR and CDR2 FQNEAQ (reference sequence). CDR3 sequence: CASSSENYGYTF. The CDR3 DNA reads TGTGCCAGCAGCTCGGAAAACTATGGCTACACCTTC.